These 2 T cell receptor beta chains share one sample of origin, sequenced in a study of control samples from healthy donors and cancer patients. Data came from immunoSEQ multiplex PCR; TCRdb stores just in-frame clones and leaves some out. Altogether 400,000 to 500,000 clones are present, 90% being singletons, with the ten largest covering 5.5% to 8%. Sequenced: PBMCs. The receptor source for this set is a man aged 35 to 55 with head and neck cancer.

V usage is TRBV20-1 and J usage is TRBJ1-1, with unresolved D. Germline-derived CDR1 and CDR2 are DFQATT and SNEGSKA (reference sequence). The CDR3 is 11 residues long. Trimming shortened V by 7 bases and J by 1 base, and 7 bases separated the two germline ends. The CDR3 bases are TGCAGTGTGGAGGAGAACACTGAAGCTTTCTTT. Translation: CSVEENTEAFF.

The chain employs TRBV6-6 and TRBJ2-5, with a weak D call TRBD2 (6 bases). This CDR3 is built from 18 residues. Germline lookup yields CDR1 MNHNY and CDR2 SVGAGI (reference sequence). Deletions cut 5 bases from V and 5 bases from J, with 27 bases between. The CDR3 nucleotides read TGTGCCAGCAGTCAAACGGGGGTCACAGGAAGGTCTTGGGAGACCCAGTACTTC. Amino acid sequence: CASSQTGVTGRSWETQYF.